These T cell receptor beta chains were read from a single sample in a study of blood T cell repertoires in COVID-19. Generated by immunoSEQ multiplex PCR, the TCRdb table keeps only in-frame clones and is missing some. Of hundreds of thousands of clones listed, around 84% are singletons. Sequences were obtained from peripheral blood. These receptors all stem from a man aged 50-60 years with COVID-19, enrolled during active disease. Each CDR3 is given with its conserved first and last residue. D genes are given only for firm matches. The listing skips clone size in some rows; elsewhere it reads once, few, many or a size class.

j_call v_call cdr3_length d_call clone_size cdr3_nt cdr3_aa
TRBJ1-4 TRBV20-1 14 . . TGCAGTGCTAGTAAGGACAGCAAGTCTGAAAAACTGTTTTTT CSASKDSKSEKLFF
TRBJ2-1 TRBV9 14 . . TGTGCCAGCAGCGTACTCTCCGACAGGAATGAGCAGTTCTTC CASSVLSDRNEQFF
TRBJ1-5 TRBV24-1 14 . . TGTGCCACCAGTGAGGGGGAGGGCAATCAGCCCCAGCATTTT CATSEGEGNQPQHF
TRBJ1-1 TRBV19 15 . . TGTGCCAGTAGTCTAAGACAGGTCGGGAACACTGAAGCTTTCTTT CASSLRQVGNTEAFF
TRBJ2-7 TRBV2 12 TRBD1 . TGTGCCAGTAGACAGGGGGCATGGGAGCAGTACTTC CASRQGAWEQYF
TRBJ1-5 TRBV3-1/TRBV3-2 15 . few TGTGCCAGCAGCCAAGATCGCGGGATCTTGCAGCCCCAGCATTTT CASSQDRGILQPQHF
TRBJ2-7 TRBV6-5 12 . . TGTGCCAGCAGACGCCCTGGCAGTGAGCAGTACTTC CASRRPGSEQYF
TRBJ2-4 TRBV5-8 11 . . TGTGCCAGCAGCTTGACGGTAGTTCAGTACTTC CASSLTVVQYF
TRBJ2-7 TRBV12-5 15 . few TGTGCTAGTGGTTTCCGAAAGGGGGGGTTCCACGAGCAGTACTTC CASGFRKGGFHEQYF
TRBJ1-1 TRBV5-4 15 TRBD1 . TGTGCCAGCAGCTCACACAGGGGTGGGAACACTGAAGCTTTCTTT CASSSHRGGNTEAFF
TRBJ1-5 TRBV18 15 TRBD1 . TGTGCCAGCTCACGCCTGGGACAGAGCAATCAGCCCCAGCATTTT CASSRLGQSNQPQHF
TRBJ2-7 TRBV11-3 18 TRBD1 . TGTGCCAGCAGCTTAGTTGAGTTTAGAGGACAGGGGCCCCACGAGCAGTACTTC CASSLVEFRGQGPHEQYF
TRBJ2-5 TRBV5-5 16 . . TGTGCCAGCAGCAGCCGGGTTCCGGGTCCCCAAGAGACCCAGTACTTC CASSSRVPGPQETQYF
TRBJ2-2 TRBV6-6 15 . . TGTGCCAGCAGTTACTGGGGGGGGCCCGGAGGGGAGCTGTTTTTT CASSYWGGPGGELFF
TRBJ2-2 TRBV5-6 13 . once TGTGCCAGCAGCCCCCTCGACACCGGGGAGCTGTTTTTT CASSPLDTGELFF
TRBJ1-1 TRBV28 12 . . TGTGCCAGTTCACAAGTGAACACTGAAGCTTTCTTT CASSQVNTEAFF
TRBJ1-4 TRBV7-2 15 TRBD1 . TGTGCCAGCAGCTTAGGGGGACAGGGGAATGAAAAACTGTTTTTT CASSLGGQGNEKLFF
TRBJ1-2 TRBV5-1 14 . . TGCGCCAGCAGCTTGATGGGGGCAGGTGGTGGCTACACCTTC CASSLMGAGGGYTF
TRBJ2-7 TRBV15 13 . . TGTGCCACCAGCAGAGATTTGCAGAACGAGCAGTACTTC CATSRDLQNEQYF
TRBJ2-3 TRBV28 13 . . TGTGCCAGCAGCACAACCTTGCCGGATACGCAGTATTTT CASSTTLPDTQYF
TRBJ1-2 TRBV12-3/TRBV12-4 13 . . TGTGCCAGCAGAAGAGGCCAGGGGCCTGGCTACACCTTC CASRRGQGPGYTF
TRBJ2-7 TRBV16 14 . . TGTGCCAGCAGCCCGTCTATAGCGAGCTACGAGCAGTACTTC CASSPSIASYEQYF
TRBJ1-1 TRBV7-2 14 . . TGTGCCAGCAGCCCACATCAGGGTAACACTGAAGCTTTCTTT CASSPHQGNTEAFF
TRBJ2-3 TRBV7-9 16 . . TGTGCCAGCAGCCCTCTCAGGCCCACTAGCACAGATACGCAGTATTTT CASSPLRPTSTDTQYF
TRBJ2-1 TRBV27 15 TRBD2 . TGTGCCAGCAGTTTACAAGCGGGAGACTACAATGAGCAGTTCTTC CASSLQAGDYNEQFF
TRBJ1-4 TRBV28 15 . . TGTGCCAGCAGTTCAGGACAGCAAACTAATGAAAAACTGTTTTTT CASSSGQQTNEKLFF
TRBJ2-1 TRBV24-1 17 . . TGTGCCACCAGAGAAAAATTAGATAGGAGCTCCTACAATGAGCAGTTCTTC CATREKLDRSSYNEQFF
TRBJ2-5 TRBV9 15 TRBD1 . TGTGCCAGCAGCGTAGTAGGGACAGGGAAAGAGACCCAGTACTTC CASSVVGTGKETQYF
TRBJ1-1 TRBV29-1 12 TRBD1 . TGCAGCGGGACAGGGGTTGACACTGAAGCTTTCTTT CSGTGVDTEAFF
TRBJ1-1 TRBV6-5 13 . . TGTGCCAGCAGCAATGGTAGAAGCACTGAAGCTTTCTTT CASSNGRSTEAFF
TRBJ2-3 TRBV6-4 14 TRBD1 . TGTGCCAGCGCCCGGACAGGGGCTGGGGATACGCAGTATTTT CASARTGAGDTQYF
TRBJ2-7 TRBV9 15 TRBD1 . TGTGCCAGCAGCGGACAGGGTCTGAGGGTCGACGAGCAGTACTTC CASSGQGLRVDEQYF
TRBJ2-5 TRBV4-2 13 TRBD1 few TGTGCCAGCAGCACCGACAGGGGTGAGACCCAGTACTTC CASSTDRGETQYF
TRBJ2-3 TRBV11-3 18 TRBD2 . TGTGCCAGCAGCTTAAGGGGACCGGGACTAGCTAGCACAGATACGCAGTATTTT CASSLRGPGLASTDTQYF
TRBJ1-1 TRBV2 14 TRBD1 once TGTGCCAGCAGTTACAACAGGGGGGATACTGAAGCTTTCTTT CASSYNRGDTEAFF
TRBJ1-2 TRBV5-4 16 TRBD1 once TGTGCCAGCAGCTTGGGTATGAGACAGGGAACAGATGGCTACACCTTC CASSLGMRQGTDGYTF
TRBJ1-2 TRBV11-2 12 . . TGTGCCAGCAGCTTTGGGGGGGATTCCGTCGCCTTC CASSFGGDSVAF
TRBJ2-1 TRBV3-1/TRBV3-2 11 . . TGTGCCAGCAGCTCCCTCGATGAGCAGTTCTTC CASSSLDEQFF
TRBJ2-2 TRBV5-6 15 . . TGTGCCAGCTCGGGTGGGGTGCGGGCGCCCGGGGAGCTGTTTTTT CASSGGVRAPGELFF
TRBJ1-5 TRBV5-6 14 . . TGTGCCAGCAGCGCGGGACCGGCGGTTCAGCCCCAGCATTTT CASSAGPAVQPQHF
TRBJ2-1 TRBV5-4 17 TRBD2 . TGTGCCAGCAGCTCCGGGGGGGTAGGGGGTCTTGGCAATGAGCAGTTCTTC CASSSGGVGGLGNEQFF
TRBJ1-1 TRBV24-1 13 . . TGTGCCACCAGTGATTTAGGGGTTACTGAAGCTTTCTTT CATSDLGVTEAFF
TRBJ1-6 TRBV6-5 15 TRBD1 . TGTGCCAGCAGTCAGCTCACAGGGGACCACTCACCCCTCCACTTT CASSQLTGDHSPLHF
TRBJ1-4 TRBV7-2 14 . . TGTGCCAGCAGCTTCGGAGGGAGAGTTGAAAAACTGTTTTTT CASSFGGRVEKLFF
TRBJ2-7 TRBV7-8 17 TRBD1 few TGTGCCAGCAGCTTAGGCTTTTTATGGGACAGGGTCTACGAGCAGTACTTC CASSLGFLWDRVYEQYF
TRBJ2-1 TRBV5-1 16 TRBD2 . TGCGCCAGCAGCTTGGGGGGACTAGCGGGAGGAAATGAGCAGTTCTTC CASSLGGLAGGNEQFF
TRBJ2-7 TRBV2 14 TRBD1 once TGTGCCAGCAGTGAACAACAGGGGAGCTACGAGCAGTACTTC CASSEQQGSYEQYF
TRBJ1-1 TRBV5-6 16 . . TGTGCCAGCAGCTTGAGCCCGTTTCTCATGAACACTGAAGCTTTCTTT CASSLSPFLMNTEAFF
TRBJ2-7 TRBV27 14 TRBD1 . TGTGCCAGCAGTTCAGGGGGCGGCCTCCGCGAGCAGTACTTC CASSSGGGLREQYF
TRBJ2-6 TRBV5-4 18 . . TGTGCCAGCAGCCTAGGCGGAGGCGCGAACTCTGGGGCCAACGTCCTGACTTTC CASSLGGGANSGANVLTF
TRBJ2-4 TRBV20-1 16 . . TGCAGTGCTAGTGACTGGAGTCCGATAGCCAAAAACATTCAGTACTTC CSASDWSPIAKNIQYF
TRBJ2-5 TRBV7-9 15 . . TGTGCCAGCAGCTTAGGGGGGACACGGCAAGAGACCCAGTACTTC CASSLGGTRQETQYF
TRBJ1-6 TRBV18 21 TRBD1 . TGTGCCAGCTCACCACTTCCGGGACAGGGCATGGGTAGCTCCTATAATTCACCCCTCCACTTT CASSPLPGQGMGSSYNSPLHF
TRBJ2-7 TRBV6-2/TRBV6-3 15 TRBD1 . TGTGCCAGCAGTTACGACAGGGAGTGGACCTACGAGCAGTACTTC CASSYDREWTYEQYF
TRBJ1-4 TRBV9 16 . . TGTGCCAGCAGCCCTAGGGAGGTCAGGGCTAATGAAAAACTGTTTTTT CASSPREVRANEKLFF
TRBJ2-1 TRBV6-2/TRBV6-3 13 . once TGTGCCAGCAGTTACTCGGGGGACTGGGAGCAGTTCTTC CASSYSGDWEQFF
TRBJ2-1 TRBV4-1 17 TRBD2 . TGCGCCAGCAGCCAAATCCTAGCGGGATCCTCCTACAATGAGCAGTTCTTC CASSQILAGSSYNEQFF
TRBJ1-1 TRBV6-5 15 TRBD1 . TGTGCCAGCAGCCCCGGGGACAGGGGGAACACTGAAGCTTTCTTT CASSPGDRGNTEAFF
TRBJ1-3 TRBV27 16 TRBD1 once TGTGCCAGCAGACAGGGGACAGGGGGATCGGGAAACACCATATATTTT CASRQGTGGSGNTIYF